This entry lists 5 T cell receptor beta chains sequenced from one sample in a study of blood T cells in healthy people across ages. Alongside a J-beta primer mix, a sample-barcoded 5' primer served in a second PCR lasting roughly 7 to 11 cycles. TCRdb used MiXCR to reprocess the 5' RACE reads, holding one entry per CDR3 protein. The table lists some 1,800,000 distinct CDR3 sequences, about two fifths of them singletons, with roughly 23% in the top ten. Material: blood. Receptors were obtained from a human donor in good health.

J is TRBJ2-5 and V is TRBV29-1, with 8 bases identical to TRBD2. This CDR3 comprises 14 residues. Trimming removed 7 bases from V and 3 bases from J; junction bases left unmatched: 10. Germline lookup yields CDR1 SQVTM and CDR2 ANQGSEA. CDR3 DNA: TGCAGCGCCGCCGGCCAAGCGGGGGAAGAGACCCAGTACTTC. Amino acid sequence: CSAAGQAGEETQYF.

The chain recombines TRBV27 with TRBJ2-1, with 10 bases matching TRBD2. CDR3 length: 15 residues. The V segment lost 6 bases and the J segment 9 bases; nucleotides outside the gene matches: 11. Germline CDR1 MNHEY, CDR2 SMNVEV (reference sequence). The CDR3 here is CASRSWERGGREQFF. The CDR3 DNA sequence: TGTGCCAGCAGATCCTGGGAGCGGGGGGGTCGTGAGCAGTTCTTC.

This chain connects TRBV30 to TRBJ2-7; D is undetermined. V gave up 5 bases and J gave up 5 bases, with 16 bases separating them. The CDR3 totals 13 residues. CDR1 is GTSNPN, CDR2 SVGIG, per germline (reference sequence). CDR3 sequence reads: CAWEDSQRDEQYF. CDR3 DNA: TGTGCCTGGGAGGATTCCCAACGTGACGAGCAGTACTTC.

The J gene is TRBJ2-7, the V gene TRBV7-2; D might be TRBD1 or TRBD2, each matching 6 bases. The end of the DNA aligns better with TRBJ2-5, so the J call may be wrong. Germline V gene sequence: CDR1 SGHTA, CDR2 FQGNSA. The length of the CDR3 is 14 residues. The CDR3 bases are TGTGCCAGCAGAAAAACGGGGGCCCCAGAGACCCAGTACTTC. It specifies CASRKTGAPETQYF.

This chain connects TRBV7-2 to TRBJ1-2; 8 nucleotides line up with TRBD1. V trimming: 4 bases; J trimming: 6 bases; junction bases outside the gene matches: 10. Germline assignment: CDR1 SGHTA and CDR2 FQGNSA. This CDR3 is 15 amino acids long. The CDR3 region has the DNA TGTGCCAGCAGCTCAGGACAGGGTGGATGGAATGGCTACACCTTC. Protein product: CASSSGQGGWNGYTF.